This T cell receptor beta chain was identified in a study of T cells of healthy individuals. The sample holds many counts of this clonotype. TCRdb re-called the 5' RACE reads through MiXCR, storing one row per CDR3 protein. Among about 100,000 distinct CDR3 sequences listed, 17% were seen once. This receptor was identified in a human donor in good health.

The CDR3 here is CASSYDRRSDTQYF. DNA for the CDR3: TGTGCCAGCAGTTACGACAGGCGGTCAGATACGCAGTATTTT. The V gene is TRBV6-5, the J gene TRBJ2-3; perhaps TRBD1 as D (6 bases). Trimming left V 2 bases short and J 4 bases short, with 10 bases between. Germline CDR1 is MNHEY and CDR2 is SVGAGI. CDR3 length: 14 amino acids.